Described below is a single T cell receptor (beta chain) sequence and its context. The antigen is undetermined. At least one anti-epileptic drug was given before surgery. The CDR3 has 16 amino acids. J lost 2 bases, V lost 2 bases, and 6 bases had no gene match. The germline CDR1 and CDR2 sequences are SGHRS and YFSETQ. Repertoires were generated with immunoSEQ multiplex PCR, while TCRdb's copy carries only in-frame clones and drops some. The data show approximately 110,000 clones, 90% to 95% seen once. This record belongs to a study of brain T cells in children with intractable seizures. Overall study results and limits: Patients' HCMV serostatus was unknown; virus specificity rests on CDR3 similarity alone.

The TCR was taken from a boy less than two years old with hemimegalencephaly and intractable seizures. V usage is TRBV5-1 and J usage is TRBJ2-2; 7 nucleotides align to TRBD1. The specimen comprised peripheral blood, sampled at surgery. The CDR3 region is CASSLIQGPNTGELFF. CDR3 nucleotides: TGCGCCAGCAGCTTAATACAGGGGCCAAACACCGGGGAGCTGTTTTTT.